This entry lists 20 T cell receptor beta chains sequenced from one sample in a study of human versus mouse CDR3 diversity and MHC coevolution. Data came from immunoSEQ multiplex PCR; TCRdb stores just in-frame clones and leaves some out. The table has just under 60,000 clones, approximately 94% seen once. The specimen was naive CD4+ T cells from blood. Sample subset: CD45RO-negative CD62L-positive naive CD4 T cells. All receptors come from a person in their 60s in good health.

This clone was observed a handful of times. The genes are TRBV6-5 and TRBJ2-5; 8 nucleotides agree with TRBD2. The CDR3 length is 13 residues. CDR1 and CDR2 (germline): MNHEY, SVGAGI. V was pared by 6 bases and J by 5 bases, with 5 bases of the junction left unmatched. In DNA, the CDR3 is TGTGCCAGCAGCGGGGGGGGCCGGGAGACCCAGTACTTC. It specifies CASSGGGRETQYF.

V and J are TRBV5-4 and TRBJ2-1; 9 nucleotides align to TRBD1. The CDR3 length is 16 residues. The trim removed 4 bases at V and 0 bases at J, leaving 5 bases unmatched. The germline V gene has CDR1 SGHNT and CDR2 YYREEE (reference sequence). The CDR3 region is CASSLPDRGSYNEQFF. In DNA, the CDR3 is TGTGCCAGCAGCCTACCGGACAGGGGCTCCTACAATGAGCAGTTCTTC.

As DNA, the CDR3 is TGTGCCAGCAGCAAAGTAGGGACACACCTTTGCGAGCAGTACTTC. Amino acid sequence: CASSKVGTHLCEQYF. The chain carries TRBV21-1 and TRBJ2-7; TRBD1 was called by the table and not checked on the DNA. TRBV21-1 is a recognized pseudogene. The length of the CDR3 is 15 residues.

The gene calls are TRBV4-1 and TRBJ1-1; 9 bases map to TRBD1. The CDR3 has 15 amino acids. Germline assignment: CDR1 MGHRA and CDR2 YSYEKL. V lost 0 bases, J lost 5 bases, and 4 bases stayed unmatched. This CDR3 is CASSQDLDRGTEAFF. CDR3 nucleotides: TGCGCCAGCAGCCAAGATCTGGACAGGGGAACTGAAGCTTTCTTT.

The genes are TRBV5-5 and TRBJ2-5; TRBD2 matches at 10 bases. CDR1 SGHKS and CDR2 YYEKEE come from the germline V gene (reference sequence). This CDR3 has 15 amino acids. The V and J ends lost 0 bases and 5 bases, in that order; junction bases with no gene match: 4. The CDR3 DNA reads TGTGCCAGCAGCTTGGGGGTTAGCGGGAGGGAGACCCAGTACTTC. As protein: CASSLGVSGRETQYF.

J is TRBJ2-7 and V is TRBV6-5; D remains unclear. The CDR3 consists of 11 residues. The V gene's germline CDR1 is MNHEY and CDR2 SVGAGI. V was shortened by 0 bases and J by 7 bases, with 4 bases between the two germline ends. In DNA, the CDR3 is TGTGCCAGCAGTTACTCCAGAGAGCAGTACTTC. Translation gives CASSYSREQYF.

The chain couples TRBV5-4 to TRBJ2-7, with 9 bases matching TRBD1. The CDR3 has 14 residues. The V segment lost 0 bases and the J segment 6 bases; nucleotides outside the gene matches: 4. Looked up from germline, CDR1 is SGHNT and CDR2 is YYREEE (reference sequence). The CDR3 bases are TGTGCCAGCAGCTTGGAGACAGGGGGTGGCGAGCAGTACTTC. This encodes CASSLETGGGEQYF.

The chain combines TRBV11-2 with TRBJ2-5, with TRBD1 matching over 8 bases. CDR3 size: 14 residues. Germline CDR1 SGHAT, CDR2 FQNNGV. J gave up 3 bases and V 4 bases, and 4 bases lay outside the gene matches. CDR3 residues: CASSSSGGEETQYF. Written as DNA, the CDR3 is TGTGCCAGCAGCTCCTCAGGGGGCGAAGAGACCCAGTACTTC.

This chain links TRBV9 with TRBJ2-1; 8 nucleotides align to TRBD2. The germline V gene encodes CDR1 SGDLS and CDR2 YYNGEE. J was trimmed by 0 bases and V by 0 bases; bases with no gene match: 11. This CDR3 is 19 amino acids long. The chain's CDR3 is CASSVGSAGAGGSYNEQFF. DNA for the CDR3: TGTGCCAGCAGCGTAGGCTCGGCCGGGGCGGGAGGCTCCTACAATGAGCAGTTCTTC.

This clone was found a few times. In DNA, the CDR3 is TGTGCCAGTGCCAACAGGGTCGAGACAGATACGCAGTATTTT. Its translation is CASANRVETDTQYF. The J gene is TRBJ2-3, the V gene TRBV2; TRBD1 might be the D (6 bases). The CDR3 totals 14 residues. Germline V lookup: CDR1 SNHLY, CDR2 FYNNEI. The V end was cut by 9 bases, the J end by 3 bases, with 16 bases between.

The chain has TRBV11-2 and TRBJ2-1; 7 positions match TRBD2. Looked up from germline, CDR1 is SGHAT and CDR2 is FQNNGV. Trimming removed 3 bases from V and 12 bases from J; junction bases left unmatched: 8. The CDR3 is 13 residues long. CDR3 region: CASSLGGSSAQFF. DNA of the CDR3: TGTGCCAGCAGCTTGGGCGGGAGTTCGGCGCAGTTCTTC.

This chain connects TRBV10-1 to TRBJ2-3, with TRBD1 matching over 8 bases. J gave up 3 bases and V 3 bases, and 17 bases lay outside the gene matches. The germline V gene has CDR1 WNHNN and CDR2 SYGVQD (reference sequence). The CDR3 loop spans 19 amino acids. DNA of the CDR3: TGCGCCAGCAGTGACCACCACTTGACAGGGGCGCCCTTGACAGATACGCAGTATTTT. Translation: CASSDHHLTGAPLTDTQYF.

The chain couples TRBV29-1 to TRBJ1-1; possibly TRBD1 for D (6 bases). Germline CDR1 and CDR2: SQVTM and ANQGSEA. The length of the CDR3 is 15 residues. V lost 3 bases and J lost 4, with 18 bases in between. Here the CDR3 reads CSVDGRGSMGTEAFF. CDR3 nucleotide sequence: TGCAGCGTTGACGGCAGGGGATCTATGGGCACTGAAGCTTTCTTT.

In this sample, this clone turned up once. The chain employs TRBV7-3 and TRBJ2-2, with 8 bases that match TRBD1. Trimming took 4 bases from V and 2 from J; bases not matched to a gene: 3. The V gene's germline CDR1 is SGHTA and CDR2 FQGTGA. The CDR3 contains 15 residues. CDR3 bases: TGTGCCAGCAGCTCCGGACAGGGCAACACCGGGGAGCTGTTTTTT. Translated: CASSSGQGNTGELFF. The full variable domain, with the rest looked up from reference TRBV7-3 and TRBJ2-2, is GAGVSQTPSNKVTEKGKYVELRCDPISGHTALYWYRQSLGQGPEFLIYFQGTGAADDSGLPNDRFFAVRPEGSVSTLKIQRTERGDSAVYLCASSSGQGNTGELFFGEGSRLTVL.

The chain carries TRBV19 and TRBJ2-2; no clear D. The CDR3 has 12 residues. Germline loops: CDR1 LNHDA, CDR2 SQIVND (reference sequence). Deletions cut 3 bases from V and 3 bases from J, with 2 bases between. CDR3 in amino acids: CASSIYTGELFF. As DNA, the CDR3 is TGTGCCAGTAGTATCTACACCGGGGAGCTGTTTTTT.

The chain recombines TRBV6-5 with TRBJ2-7; 10 bases are a match to TRBD1. V lost 1 base, J lost 4 bases, and 7 bases stayed unmatched. CDR1 MNHEY and CDR2 SVGAGI come from the germline V gene. CDR3 size: 16 residues. CDR3 amino acids: CASSYFTPGQGYEQYF. For the CDR3, the DNA is TGTGCCAGCAGTTACTTTACCCCGGGACAGGGGTACGAGCAGTACTTC.

This clone was seen just once. The V gene is TRBV27, the J gene TRBJ1-4; tentative D call: TRBD1 (5 bases). CDR3 length: 16 residues. CDR1 and CDR2 (germline): MNHEY, SMNVEV (reference sequence). With 2 bases removed from V and 4 bases from J, the gap between germline ends came to 14 bases. The CDR3 protein is CASSLTPRVVNEKLFF. CDR3 nucleotide sequence: TGTGCCAGCAGTTTAACGCCCAGGGTGGTTAATGAAAAACTGTTTTTT.

The chain has TRBV7-3 and TRBJ2-7; TRBD1 agrees at 8 bases. Germline values: CDR1 SGHTA, CDR2 FQGTGA. CDR3 length equals 15 residues. V trimming: 1 base; J trimming: 5 bases; junction bases outside the gene matches: 7. In DNA form, the CDR3 reads TGTGCCAGCAGCTTAAACTTGGACAGGGAAAACGAGCAGTACTTC. Its translation: CASSLNLDRENEQYF.

CDR3 nucleotide sequence: TGTGCCAGCAGCTTGGCCCGGACTAGCGGAGCCTACCAAGAGACCCAGTACTTC. This translates into CASSLARTSGAYQETQYF. The rearrangement uses TRBV5-4 and TRBJ2-5; 10 bases are shared with TRBD2. This CDR3 has 18 amino acids. CDR1 SGHNT and CDR2 YYREEE come from the germline V gene (reference sequence). V dropped 0 bases and J dropped 0; count of bases not matched to a gene: 8.

In DNA form, the CDR3 reads TGTGCCAGCTCACCACCCTCAGGGCCCCAGCATTTT. Amino acids: CASSPPSGPQHF. The chain uses TRBV18 and TRBJ1-5; D gene uncertain. V was trimmed by 0 bases and J by 9 bases, leaving 6 bases between them. The CDR3 extends over 12 amino acids. Germline V gene lookup returns CDR1 KGHSH and CDR2 LQKENI.